Listed here is a single T cell receptor beta chain. The entry originates in a study of T cells expressing NK-cell markers. TCRdb re-called the 5' RACE reads, yielding one record per CDR3 amino acid sequence without DNA. The repertoire shows about 260,000 distinct CDR3 sequences; the top ten hold about 4.2%. This CDR3 contains 17 residues. CDR1 and CDR2 (germline): LGHNT, FRNRAP. Sequencing used blood T cells: a sorted CD56 or NKG2C T cell subset, CD4+ or CD8+ T cells, or bulk PBMC T cells (not recorded which). This clonotype was obtained from a woman aged 18 to 75 in good health. The chain uses TRBV12-5 and TRBJ2-3; TCRdb designates TRBD1, a call that cannot be tested without DNA. CDR3 sequence reads: CASGSPRAGGPLNTQYF.